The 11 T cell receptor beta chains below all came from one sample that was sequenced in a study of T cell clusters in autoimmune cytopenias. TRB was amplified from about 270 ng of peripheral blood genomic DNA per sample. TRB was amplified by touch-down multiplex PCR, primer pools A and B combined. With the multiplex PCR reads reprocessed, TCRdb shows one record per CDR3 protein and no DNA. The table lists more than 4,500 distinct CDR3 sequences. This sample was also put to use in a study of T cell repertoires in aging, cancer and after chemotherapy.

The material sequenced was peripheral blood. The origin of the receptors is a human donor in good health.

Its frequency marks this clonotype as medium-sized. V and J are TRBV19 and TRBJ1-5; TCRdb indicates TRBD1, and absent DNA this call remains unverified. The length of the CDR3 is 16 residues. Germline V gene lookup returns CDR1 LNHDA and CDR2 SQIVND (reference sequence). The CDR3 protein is CASSMGSTVSYQPQHF.

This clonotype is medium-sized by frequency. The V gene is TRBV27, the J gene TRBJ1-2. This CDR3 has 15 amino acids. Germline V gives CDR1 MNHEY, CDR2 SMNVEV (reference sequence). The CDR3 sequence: CASSLNRGAMYGYTF.

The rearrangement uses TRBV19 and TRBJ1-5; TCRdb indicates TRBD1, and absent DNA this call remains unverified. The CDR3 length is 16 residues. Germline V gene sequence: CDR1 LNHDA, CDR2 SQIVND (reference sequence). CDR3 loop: CATAGGNLAGDQPQHF. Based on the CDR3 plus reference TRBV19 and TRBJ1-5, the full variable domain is DGGITQSPKYLFRKEGQNVTLSCEQNLNHDAMYWYRQDPGQGLRLIYYSQIVNDFQKGDIAEGYSVSREKKESFPLTVTSAQKNPTAFYLCATAGGNLAGDQPQHFGDGTRLSIL.

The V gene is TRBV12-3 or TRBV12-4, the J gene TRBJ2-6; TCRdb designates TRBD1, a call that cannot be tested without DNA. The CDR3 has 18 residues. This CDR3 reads CASSFSQGAFSGANVLTF.

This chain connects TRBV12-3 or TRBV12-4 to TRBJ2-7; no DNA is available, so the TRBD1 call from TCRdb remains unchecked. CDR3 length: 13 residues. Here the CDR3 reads CASSFNRAYEQYF.

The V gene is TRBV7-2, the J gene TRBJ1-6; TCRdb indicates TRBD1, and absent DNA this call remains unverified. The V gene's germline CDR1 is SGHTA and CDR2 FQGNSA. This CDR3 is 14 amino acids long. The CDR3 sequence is CASSIGSENSPLHF.

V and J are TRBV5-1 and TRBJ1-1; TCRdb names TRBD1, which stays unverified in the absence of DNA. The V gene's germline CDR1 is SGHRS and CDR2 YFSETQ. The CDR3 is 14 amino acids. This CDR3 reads CASSLGVGGTEAFF.

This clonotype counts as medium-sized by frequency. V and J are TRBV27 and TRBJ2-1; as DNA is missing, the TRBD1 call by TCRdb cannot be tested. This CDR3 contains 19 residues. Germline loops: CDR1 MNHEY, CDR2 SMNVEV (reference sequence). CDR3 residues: CASSLLGLVGGRSYNEQFF.

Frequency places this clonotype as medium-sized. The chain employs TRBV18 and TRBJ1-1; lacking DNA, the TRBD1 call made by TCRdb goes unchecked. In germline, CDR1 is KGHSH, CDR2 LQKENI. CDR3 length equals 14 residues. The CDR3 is CASSPDRGGTEAFF.

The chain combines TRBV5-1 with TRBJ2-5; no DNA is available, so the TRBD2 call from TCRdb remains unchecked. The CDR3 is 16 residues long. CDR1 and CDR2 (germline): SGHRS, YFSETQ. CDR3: CASSPGAGEVGETQYF.

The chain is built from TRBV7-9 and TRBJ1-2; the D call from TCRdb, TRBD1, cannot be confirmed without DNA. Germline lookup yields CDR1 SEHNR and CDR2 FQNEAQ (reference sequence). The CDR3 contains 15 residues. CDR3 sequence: CASSLARGASYGYTF.